This TCR beta chain emerged from a study of neurological immune-mediated disorders. Broader study findings: None of the CDR3 amino acid sequences of expanded clones were shared across subjects, and this suggested private repertoires in all groups.

This clonotype was counted ten times or more. As yet, its antigen is unknown. Trimming shortened V by 2 bases and J by 8 bases, and 7 bases separated the two germline ends. Per the germline V gene, CDR1 is KGHSH and CDR2 is LQKENI. This CDR3 is 12 amino acids long. A single record per CDR3 protein comes from TCRdb applying MiXCR to the 5' RACE reads. The sample yields some 30,000 distinct CDR3 sequences, under 30% seen once. The cells used in sorted libraries, CD4+ or CD8+ T cells, numbered more than 850,000. Sequenced: CD4+ T cells from blood. The genes are TRBV18 and TRBJ2-1; no clear D gene. The origin of this receptor is a man aged 50 to 59 with HTLV-1-associated myelopathy (HAM/TSP). The CDR3 here is CASSPLRDEQFF. DNA of the CDR3: TGTGCCAGCTCACCATTAAGGGATGAGCAGTTCTTC.